Each of the 14 T cell receptor beta chains below was sequenced from the same sample in a study of cytomegalovirus exposure and HLA in healthy donors. Researchers ran the PCR with 60 Vbeta and 13 Jbeta primers. TCRdb keeps only in-frame clones here, not all; method: immunoSEQ multiplex PCR. The table has approximately 100,000 clones, just over 70% seen once. Sequencing was done on a sample of PBMCs. The origin of the receptors is a boy between 10 and 17 years old in good health and CMV-seronegative.

The J gene is TRBJ2-7, the V gene TRBV5-6; TRBD1 aligns across 8 bases. This CDR3 is 15 amino acids long. The germline V gene has CDR1 SGHDT and CDR2 YYEEEE. V lost 2 bases, J lost 4 bases, and 8 bases stayed unmatched. The CDR3 nucleotides are TGTGCCAGCAGCTTTGGACAGGGCATCTCTTACGAGCAGTACTTC. It is translated as CASSFGQGISYEQYF.

This chain uses TRBV5-1 with TRBJ2-1; 7 nucleotides match TRBD2. The germline V gene has CDR1 SGHRS and CDR2 YFSETQ. The CDR3 runs to 14 residues. V shed 2 bases and J 5 bases; nucleotides not matched to a gene: 4. The CDR3 DNA is TGCGCCAGCAGCTTCCTAGCGGATCACAATGAGCAGTTCTTC. Its translation: CASSFLADHNEQFF. The complete variable domain, with remaining parts taken from reference TRBV5-1 and TRBJ2-1, reads KAGVTQTPRYLIKTRGQQVTLSCSPISGHRSVSWYQQTPGQGLQFLFEYFSETQRNKGNFPGRFSGRQFSNSRSEMNVSTLELGDSALYLCASSFLADHNEQFFGPGTRLTVL.

The CDR3 reads CASSLTGFDYGYTF. The CDR3 region has the DNA TGTGCCAGCAGCTTGACAGGGTTTGACTATGGCTACACCTTC. The V and J genes are TRBV7-9 and TRBJ1-2, with 7 positions matching TRBD1. The CDR3 covers 14 residues. The trim removed 3 bases at V and 3 bases at J, leaving 4 bases unmatched. Germline CDR1 is SEHNR and CDR2 is FQNEAQ (reference sequence).

This clone was seen many times. Other nucleotide sequences from this sample produce the same CDR3. The V and J genes are TRBV7-9 and TRBJ1-5; D uncertain. V lost 2 bases to trimming and J lost 0 bases, with 8 bases between them. Germline CDR1 is SEHNR and CDR2 is FQNEAQ (reference sequence). CDR3 length equals 15 residues. Here the CDR3 DNA reads TGTGCCAGCAGCTTAAGTTCGGGTAGCAATCAGCCCCAGCATTTT. Its translation: CASSLSSGSNQPQHF.

This clone was detected once. The V call is TRBV28, the J call TRBJ1-6; 8 nucleotides match TRBD1. CDR3 length: 13 amino acids. After removal of 5 bases from V and 18 bases from J, the junction contained 12 bases not matched to a gene. The germline gives CDR1 MDHEN, CDR2 SYDVKM. As DNA, the CDR3 is TGTGCCAGCAGTCCAGGACAGGGAGGCTTTGGCCACTTT. The encoded protein is CASSPGQGGFGHF.

The chain employs TRBV11-2 and TRBJ1-2, with unresolved D. The germline gives CDR1 SGHAT, CDR2 FQNNGV. The CDR3 has 15 residues. The ends were cut back, 0 bases at V and 4 bases at J, with 12 bases in the middle. The CDR3 region is CASSLEAHYSYGYTF. The CDR3 DNA sequence: TGTGCCAGCAGCTTAGAGGCCCACTATTCCTATGGCTACACCTTC.

The V call is TRBV29-1, the J call TRBJ1-1; 7 nucleotides match TRBD1. Germline loops: CDR1 SQVTM, CDR2 ANQGSEA. Trimming took 5 bases from V and 4 from J; bases not matched to a gene: 10. CDR3 size: 14 residues. The CDR3 reads CSVQGKGASTEAFF. The CDR3, as DNA: TGCAGCGTTCAGGGGAAGGGGGCGAGCACTGAAGCTTTCTTT.

The chain employs TRBV10-3 and TRBJ1-2; D is unclear. The V gene's germline CDR1 is ENHRY and CDR2 SYGVKD. Trimming removed 6 bases from V and 1 base from J, with 9 bases in between. The CDR3 loop spans 13 amino acids. Written as DNA, the CDR3 is TGTGCCATCAGAATGGCTGATAACTATGGCTACACCTTC. Amino acid sequence: CAIRMADNYGYTF.

This clone was seen a single time. The genes are TRBV4-2 and TRBJ2-2, with 9 bases matching TRBD1. The CDR3 is 17 amino acids. Per germline, CDR1 LGHNA and CDR2 YNFKEQ. The trim removed 4 bases at V and 6 bases at J, leaving 12 bases unmatched. The CDR3 nucleotides read TGTGCCAGCAGCCGGAGGACCTGGGACAGGGAGGCCGGGGAGCTGTTTTTT. This gives the protein CASSRRTWDREAGELFF.

This clone occurred many times. V gene TRBV6-1 combines with J gene TRBJ1-1, with 9 bases aligning to TRBD1. With 7 bases clipped from V and 2 bases from J, the junction kept 8 bases outside the gene matches. The CDR3 extends over 15 amino acids. Germline CDR1 and CDR2: MNHNS and SASEGT. CDR3 protein: CASTLGGQGNTEAFF. The CDR3 DNA is TGTGCCAGCACATTGGGGGGACAGGGCAACACTGAAGCTTTCTTT.

The count of this clone is one. The chain is built from TRBV5-1 and TRBJ1-1; the D is unclear. The CDR3 has 13 residues. Deletions cut 1 base from V and 8 bases from J, with 12 bases between. The germline CDR1 and CDR2 sequences are SGHRS and YFSETQ. The CDR3 bases are TGCGCCAGCAGCTTGTCACCGGGTTCCGAAGCTTTCTTT. It encodes CASSLSPGSEAFF.

This rearrangement joins TRBV4-2 to TRBJ2-1; TRBD2 aligns across 7 bases. Unmatched junction bases numbered 12, after V lost 0 bases and J lost 7 bases. The CDR3 has 17 residues. Germline assignment: CDR1 LGHNA and CDR2 YNFKEQ. The CDR3 here is CASSQDQAAGAWNEQFF. CDR3 nucleotides: TGTGCCAGCAGCCAAGATCAGGCGGCGGGAGCTTGGAATGAGCAGTTCTTC.

The rearrangement uses TRBV6-5 and TRBJ2-3; tentative D call: TRBD1 (5 bases). The CDR3 totals 16 residues. Trimming pared 2 bases from V and 7 bases from J, leaving 19 bases between. Germline values: CDR1 MNHEY, CDR2 SVGAGI. Here the CDR3 reads CASSYLSIGHTNTQYF. For the CDR3, the DNA is TGTGCCAGCAGTTACCTTTCTATCGGACACACGAATACGCAGTATTTT.

This clone has just a few counts. The chain links TRBV7-9 to TRBJ1-4; 10 bases map to TRBD1. Germline lookup yields CDR1 SEHNR and CDR2 FQNEAQ (reference sequence). The CDR3 runs to 14 residues. With 6 bases clipped from V and 8 bases from J, the junction kept 6 bases outside the gene matches. In DNA form, the CDR3 reads TGTGCCAGCAGAGGGGACAGGGGAAGAGAAAAACTGTTTTTT. It codes for CASRGDRGREKLFF.